The 23 T cell receptor beta chains presented below share a single source sample, sequenced in a study of blood T cell repertoires in COVID-19. The assay was immunoSEQ multiplex PCR, and TCRdb's table has in-frame clones only and misses some. This table holds tens of thousands of clones, about 82% found once. Sequenced input: peripheral blood. These receptors all come from a human donor with active COVID-19. The donor label of this sample is uncertain.

The CDR3 DNA reads as TGTGCCAGCAGCTTAGACACCTTCCCGCCGCTTGACTACACCTTC. Its protein is CASSLDTFPPLDYTF. The chain links TRBV7-2 to TRBJ1-2; D is unclear. Germline CDR1 SGHTA, CDR2 FQGNSA. The V gene lost 1 base and the J gene lost 10 bases, with 19 bases spanning the gap. This CDR3 spans 15 amino acids.

The rearrangement uses TRBV11-1 and TRBJ1-2; tentative D call: TRBD1 (5 bases). Germline V gene data show CDR1 as SGHAT and CDR2 as FQDESV (reference sequence). This CDR3 comprises 15 residues. Trimming left V 2 bases short and J 2 bases short, with 12 bases between. CDR3 nucleotide sequence: TGTGCCAGCAGCTTATATACAGGTTCAAACTATGGCTACACCTTC. As protein: CASSLYTGSNYGYTF.

This clone was found a few times. The chain combines TRBV4-3 with TRBJ1-5, with D unclear. V dropped 1 base and J dropped 7 bases, with 14 bases sitting between them. CDR1 is LGHNA and CDR2 is YSLEER in the germline V gene. This CDR3 contains 15 residues. The CDR3 sequence: CASSQGLTNGQPQHF. In DNA form, the CDR3 reads TGCGCCAGCAGCCAAGGACTCACCAATGGACAGCCCCAGCATTTT.

The chain couples TRBV6-5 to TRBJ2-4; TRBD2 matches 8 bases. Germline CDR1 is MNHEY and CDR2 is SVGAGI. Trimming cost V 4 bases and J 16 bases; bases outside gene matches: 6. This CDR3 region has 11 residues. The CDR3 bases are TGTGCCAGCAGTTTTAGCGGGACTTTATACTTC. This gives the protein CASSFSGTLYF.

The chain couples TRBV2 to TRBJ2-5; D possibly corresponds to TRBD1 (6 bases). The CDR3 runs 12 residues. Deletions cut 7 bases from V and 7 bases from J, with 13 bases between. CDR1 is SNHLY, CDR2 FYNNEI, per germline. Here the CDR3 reads CASKEGVGTQYF. The CDR3 coding sequence is TGTGCCAGCAAAGAGGGGGTGGGGACCCAGTACTTC.

The genes are TRBV15 and TRBJ2-1, with TRBD2 matching over 10 bases. Germline assignment: CDR1 LNHNV and CDR2 YYDKDF (reference sequence). The CDR3 is 16 amino acids. Germline trimming cut 5 bases from V and 8 bases from J; bases unmatched to any gene: 12. The CDR3 here is CATSAQSSGSIDEQFF. The CDR3 DNA sequence: TGTGCCACCAGCGCACAATCTAGCGGGAGCATCGATGAGCAGTTCTTC.

The genes are TRBV7-2 and TRBJ2-3, with D hard to call. Germline CDR1 and CDR2: SGHTA and FQGNSA. The CDR3 has 14 amino acids. V was pared by 5 bases and J by 4 bases, with 13 bases between. The CDR3, as DNA: TGTGCCAGCAGCCCGGGTCCCTCGTCAGATACGCAGTATTTT. Translation gives CASSPGPSSDTQYF.

The chain uses TRBV4-2 and TRBJ2-1; the match to TRBD2 covers 8 bases. In germline, CDR1 is LGHNA, CDR2 YNFKEQ. The CDR3 contains 16 residues. The V segment lost 1 base and the J segment 1 base; nucleotides outside the gene matches: 3. The CDR3 DNA is TGTGCCAGCAGCCAAGCCGGGGGGGTTTCCTACAATGAGCAGTTCTTC. Amino acids: CASSQAGGVSYNEQFF.

This chain links TRBV18 with TRBJ1-4; D uncertain. In germline, CDR1 is KGHSH, CDR2 LQKENI. Trimming took off 3 bases at V and 3 bases at J, with 11 bases between the two ends. This CDR3 is built from 15 residues. The chain's CDR3 is CASSPGGLANEKLFF. The CDR3 DNA reads as TGTGCCAGCTCACCCGGCGGTTTGGCTAATGAAAAACTGTTTTTT.

The rearrangement links TRBV30 to TRBJ2-1; TRBD2 matches at 9 bases. Germline assignment: CDR1 GTSNPN and CDR2 SVGIG (reference sequence). The CDR3 totals 16 residues. Losses at the gene ends were 0 bases for V and 3 bases for J; bases not matched to a gene: 6. The CDR3: CAWSVPSGGYYNEQFF. The CDR3 coding sequence is TGTGCCTGGAGTGTACCCAGCGGGGGGTACTACAATGAGCAGTTCTTC. The full variable domain, completed using reference TRBV30 and TRBJ2-1, is SQTIHQWPATLVQPVGSPLSLECTVEGTSNPNLYWYRQAAGRGLQLLFYSVGIGQISSEVPQNLSASRPQDRQFILSSKKLLLSDSGFYLCAWSVPSGGYYNEQFFGPGTRLTVL.

The chain combines TRBV7-9 with TRBJ1-2, with TRBD1 identical over 9 bases. With 5 bases clipped from V and 8 bases from J, the junction kept 18 bases outside the gene matches. There are 17 residues in the CDR3. The germline gives CDR1 SEHNR, CDR2 FQNEAQ (reference sequence). CDR3 in amino acids: CASSTNSVQGAWGGYTF. As DNA, the CDR3 is TGTGCCAGCAGCACAAATAGCGTACAGGGGGCCTGGGGAGGCTACACCTTC.

The chain employs TRBV7-8 and TRBJ1-1, with D perhaps matching TRBD1 (5 bases). This CDR3 is built from 14 residues. Trimming cost V 4 bases and J 1 base, with 10 bases left between them. CDR1 and CDR2 from the germline V gene are SGHVS and FQNEAQ. Here the CDR3 DNA reads TGTGCCAGCAGCTCCTCTACAGGGAACACTGAAGCTTTCTTT. This codes for CASSSSTGNTEAFF. Filled out from reference TRBV7-8 and TRBJ1-1, the complete variable domain reads GAGVSQSPRYKVAKRGQDVALRCDPISGHVSLFWYQQALGQGPEFLTYFQNEAQLDKSGLPSDRFFAERPEGSVSTLKIQRTQQEDSAVYLCASSSSTGNTEAFFGQGTRLTVV.

The chain joins TRBV11-3 to TRBJ1-4; no definite D call. V shed 3 bases and J shed 6 bases, with 14 bases lying between them. CDR1 SGHNT and CDR2 YENEEA come from the germline V gene. The CDR3 consists of 15 residues. The CDR3 sequence: CASSFEGFPHEKLFF. The CDR3 DNA follows: TGTGCCAGCAGCTTCGAGGGCTTCCCCCATGAAAAACTGTTTTTT. The full variable domain, with the rest looked up from reference TRBV11-3 and TRBJ1-4, is EAGVVQSPRYKIIEKKQPVAFWCNPISGHNTLYWYLQNLGQGPELLIRYENEEAVDDSQLPKDRFSAERLKGVDSTLKIQPAELGDSAVYLCASSFEGFPHEKLFFGSGTQLSVL.

The chain couples TRBV11-3 to TRBJ2-3; D is possibly TRBD1 (5 bases). V lost 7 bases and J 0 bases, leaving 17 bases between the germline ends. Looked up from germline, CDR1 is SGHNT and CDR2 is YENEEA. The CDR3 has 16 residues. The CDR3 protein is CASNKGRHISTDTQYF. The DNA for the CDR3 is TGTGCCAGCAACAAGGGGCGGCACATCAGCACAGATACGCAGTATTTT.

The rearrangement uses TRBV5-1 and TRBJ2-7, with 7 bases fitting TRBD2. The CDR3 is 14 residues long. Germline assignment: CDR1 SGHRS and CDR2 YFSETQ. Losses at the gene ends were 3 bases for V and 4 bases for J; bases not matched to a gene: 7. The CDR3 DNA reads TGCGCCAGCAGCTCACCGGGACTAAATTACGAGCAGTACTTC. This gives the protein CASSSPGLNYEQYF.

The CDR3 nucleotides are TGTGCCACCAGTGATCCAAGACAGGGCACCGGGGAGCTGTTTTTT. Translating it yields CATSDPRQGTGELFF. The rearrangement joins TRBV24-1 to TRBJ2-2; TRBD1 matches 7 bases. Losses at the gene ends were 3 bases for V and 4 bases for J; bases not matched to a gene: 4. CDR1 is KGHDR and CDR2 is SFDVKD in the germline V gene. The CDR3 spans 15 residues.

The chain carries TRBV4-1 and TRBJ2-7; perhaps TRBD1 as D (5 bases). V was shortened by 5 bases and J by 5 bases, with 16 bases between the two germline ends. The CDR3 is 14 residues long. The germline V gene encodes CDR1 MGHRA and CDR2 YSYEKL. CDR3 region: CASSLLPRVNEQYF. CDR3 nucleotides: TGCGCCAGCAGCTTACTTCCCAGGGTCAACGAGCAGTACTTC.

The J gene is TRBJ2-3, the V gene TRBV3-1 (or the pseudogene TRBV3-2), with D maybe TRBD1 (5 bases). V gave up 1 base and J gave up 0 bases, with 8 bases separating them. The CDR3 is made up of 15 amino acids. Germline V gene sequence: CDR1 LGHDT, CDR2 YNNKEL (reference sequence). The CDR3 is CASSQGGASTDTQYF. CDR3 bases: TGTGCCAGCAGCCAAGGTGGGGCGAGCACAGATACGCAGTATTTT.

This rearrangement joins TRBV12-3 or TRBV12-4 to TRBJ1-1, with D possibly matching TRBD1 (5 bases). Deletions cut 5 bases from V and 5 bases from J, with 9 bases between. The CDR3 spans 12 residues. This CDR3 is CASSAGRTEAFF. For the CDR3, the DNA is TGTGCCAGCAGTGCGGGACGGACTGAAGCTTTCTTT.

The V call is TRBV11-3, the J call TRBJ1-1; D remains unclear. Germline CDR1 reads SGHNT; CDR2 reads YENEEA. V dropped 11 bases and J dropped 8 bases, with 18 bases sitting between them. The CDR3 is 12 amino acids. The CDR3 bases are TGTGCCCCTGCCGTAAGGCGAGGAGAAGCTTTCTTT. Its translation: CAPAVRRGEAFF. Variable domain in full (rest from reference TRBV11-3 and TRBJ1-1): EAGVVQSPRYKIIEKKQPVAFWCNPISGHNTLYWYLQNLGQGPELLIRYENEEAVDDSQLPKDRFSAERLKGVDSTLKIQPAELGDSAVYLCAPAVRRGEAFFGQGTRLTVV.

The gene calls are TRBV7-2 and TRBJ2-7; D possibly corresponds to TRBD1 (6 bases). Germline CDR1 reads SGHTA; CDR2 reads FQGNSA. The CDR3 totals 15 residues. V was shortened by 0 bases and J by 2 bases, with 11 bases between the two germline ends. The CDR3 bases are TGTGCCAGCAGCTTAGCCCCGGACAGCCCCTACGAGCAGTACTTC. It yields the protein CASSLAPDSPYEQYF.

A remark on this clone: An end of the junction does not agree with germline; a read error may underlie this. The chain carries TRBV4-1 and TRBJ1-1; perhaps TRBD1 as D (5 bases). The CDR3 spans 13 residues. The germline gives CDR1 MGHRA, CDR2 YSYEKL. CDR3 protein: CASSPTGGALGVF. DNA for the CDR3: TGCGCCAGCAGCCCCACCGGCGGAGCTCTAGGGGTCTTT.

The rearrangement links TRBV5-1 to TRBJ1-4; D unresolved. CDR3 length: 13 residues. The germline V gene has CDR1 SGHRS and CDR2 YFSETQ. The ends were cut back, 3 bases at V and 13 bases at J, with 16 bases in the middle. The CDR3 loop is CASSSEGPPLLFF. CDR3 coding DNA: TGCGCCAGCAGCTCAGAGGGCCCCCCTCTACTGTTTTTT.